The 11 T cell receptor beta chains reported below all come from one sample, sequenced in a study of cytomegalovirus exposure and HLA in healthy donors. The PCR ran on 60 Vbeta and 13 Jbeta primers. Here immunoSEQ multiplex PCR was the method, and the copy in TCRdb shows in-frame clones only, minus some. Here the sample spans around 130,000 clones, about 62% being singletons. Specimen: PBMCs. All receptors derive from a woman in her 40s in good health and CMV-seropositive.

This sequence joins TRBV4-2 and TRBJ2-7; D perhaps matches TRBD2 (5 bases). In germline, CDR1 is LGHNA, CDR2 YNFKEQ. CDR3 length: 16 residues. Trimming cost V 3 bases and J 0 bases, with 15 bases left between them. The CDR3 sequence is CASSHPKRASSYEQYF. The CDR3 region has the DNA TGTGCCAGCAGCCATCCCAAGAGGGCGAGCTCCTACGAGCAGTACTTC.

The chain uses TRBV11-2 and TRBJ2-7; D gene unclear. The CDR3 is 16 amino acids. Trimming stripped 2 bases from V and 0 bases from J, with 14 bases between. The germline CDR1 and CDR2 sequences are SGHAT and FQNNGV. This CDR3 reads CASSLPAGPSSYEQYF. In nucleotides, the CDR3 is TGTGCCAGCAGCTTACCGGCAGGCCCCAGCTCCTACGAGCAGTACTTC.

The chain has TRBV19 and TRBJ1-1, with D possibly being TRBD1 (5 bases). The germline V gene encodes CDR1 LNHDA and CDR2 SQIVND (reference sequence). The CDR3 extends over 14 amino acids. With 3 bases removed from V and 6 bases from J, the gap between germline ends came to 14 bases. The chain's CDR3 is CASSISGRVAEAFF. In DNA, the CDR3 is TGTGCCAGTAGTATTTCCGGCAGGGTCGCTGAAGCTTTCTTT.

J is TRBJ1-4 and V is TRBV28; 9 nucleotides align to TRBD1. CDR3 length equals 13 residues. J was trimmed by 6 bases and V by 6 bases; bases with no gene match: 2. Per germline, CDR1 MDHEN and CDR2 SYDVKM. The CDR3 bases are TGTGCCAGCAGATGGACAGGGGATGAAAAACTGTTTTTT. Amino acids: CASRWTGDEKLFF.

This chain connects TRBV6-5 to TRBJ2-1; 11 bases are a match to TRBD1. CDR1 is MNHEY and CDR2 is SVGAGI in the germline V gene. The V segment lost 7 bases and the J segment 8 bases; nucleotides outside the gene matches: 10. This CDR3 region has 15 residues. CDR3 sequence (DNA): TGTGCCAGCATCTCCGGGACAGGGGGTTCCGATGAGCAGTTCTTC. This translates into CASISGTGGSDEQFF.

This chain links TRBV5-1 with TRBJ1-1; D gene unclear. Germline CDR1 is SGHRS and CDR2 is YFSETQ. There are 16 residues in the CDR3. Trimming took 0 bases from V and 0 from J, leaving 12 bases between them. The CDR3 bases are TGCGCCAGCAGCTTGGGTACCGCAGGTTTGAACACTGAAGCTTTCTTT. Amino acid sequence: CASSLGTAGLNTEAFF.

This rearrangement joins TRBV10-3 to TRBJ2-3; tentatively, D is TRBD2 (6 bases). The germline V and J ends were trimmed by 4 bases and 2 bases, with 16 bases remaining between them. CDR3 size: 16 residues. Germline V gene data show CDR1 as ENHRY and CDR2 as SYGVKD. The chain's CDR3 is CAISAARGGDTDTQYF. The CDR3 region has the DNA TGTGCCATCAGTGCAGCCCGGGGAGGAGACACAGATACGCAGTATTTT.

V usage is TRBV5-1 and J usage is TRBJ2-3; 10 bases agree with TRBD2. In germline, CDR1 is SGHRS, CDR2 YFSETQ. CDR3 length: 19 amino acids. J lost 4 bases, V lost 4 bases, and 18 bases had no gene match. DNA of the CDR3: TGCGCCAGCAGCGGAGGGGGTGAAGGATTAGCGGGAGGAGCAGATACGCAGTATTTT. As protein: CASSGGGEGLAGGADTQYF.

DNA of the CDR3: TGCGCCAGCAGCTTGGAACGGAGCTCCTACGAGCAGTACTTC. This sequence encodes CASSLERSSYEQYF. This chain links TRBV5-1 with TRBJ2-7; D remains unclear. Per germline, CDR1 SGHRS and CDR2 YFSETQ. The CDR3 has 14 residues. With 0 bases removed from V and 0 bases from J, the gap between germline ends came to 7 bases.

This clone was seen more than once but under ten times. The CDR3 coding sequence is TGTGCCAGCAGCAACACCGGGACAGGAGCTTACAATGAGCAGTTCTTC. Protein sequence: CASSNTGTGAYNEQFF. The chain combines TRBV5-6 with TRBJ2-1; TRBD1 agrees at 8 bases. V shed 4 bases and J 4 bases; nucleotides not matched to a gene: 10. In germline, CDR1 is SGHDT, CDR2 YYEEEE. The CDR3 is made up of 16 amino acids.

V usage is TRBV5-1 and J usage is TRBJ2-7; D gene uncertain. Germline loops: CDR1 SGHRS, CDR2 YFSETQ. Trimming took 6 bases from V and 0 from J, leaving 16 bases between them. This CDR3 has 15 residues. In nucleotides, the CDR3 is TGCGCCAGCAACCCAGACACATCGAGCTCCTACGAGCAGTACTTC. Translated, it gives CASNPDTSSSYEQYF. Based on the CDR3 plus reference TRBV5-1 and TRBJ2-7, the full variable domain is KAGVTQTPRYLIKTRGQQVTLSCSPISGHRSVSWYQQTPGQGLQFLFEYFSETQRNKGNFPGRFSGRQFSNSRSEMNVSTLELGDSALYLCASNPDTSSSYEQYFGPGTRLTVT.